One and the same sample provided the 26 T cell receptor beta chains below, sequenced in a study of PD-L1 blockade in urothelial cancer. Assay: immunoSEQ multiplex PCR; the TCRdb copy retains only in-frame clones and omits some. Here the sample spans about 27,000 clones, under 90% being singletons. The time point is: peripheral blood 6 weeks after treatment start. The sample here was PBMCs, taken around atezolizumab (anti-PD-L1) treatment. These receptors all come from a man aged 65 to 85 with urothelial cancer.

This clone was detected only once. The gene calls are TRBV7-3 and TRBJ2-5; 11 bases fit TRBD1. CDR3 length: 17 residues. CDR1 is SGHTA and CDR2 is FQGTGA in the germline V gene. V was pared by 1 base and J by 5 bases, with 9 bases of the junction left unmatched. The CDR3 is CASSLKRPDRGRETQYF. CDR3 nucleotide sequence: TGTGCCAGCAGCTTAAAGAGACCGGACAGGGGGCGGGAGACCCAGTACTTC.

J is TRBJ1-5 and V is TRBV2; 8 positions match TRBD1. The CDR3 loop spans 14 amino acids. Germline CDR1 SNHLY, CDR2 FYNNEI. J gave up 5 bases and V 5 bases, and 5 bases lay outside the gene matches. CDR3 in DNA: TGTGCCAGCAGTCCCGGGACAGGAGATCAGCCCCAGCATTTT. This encodes CASSPGTGDQPQHF.

The V gene is TRBV18, the J gene TRBJ1-1; the D gene is possibly TRBD1 (6 bases). Looked up from germline, CDR1 is KGHSH and CDR2 is LQKENI. The V end lost 1 base, the J end lost 2 bases, and 14 bases lay between the germline ends. The length of the CDR3 is 16 residues. CDR3 sequence: CASSPRGPPANTEAFF. The DNA of the CDR3 is TGTGCCAGCTCACCACGGGGGCCCCCCGCTAACACTGAAGCTTTCTTT. Looking up the rest from reference TRBV18 and TRBJ1-1 gives the full variable domain: NAGVMQNPRHLVRRRGQEARLRCSPMKGHSHVYWYRQLPEEGLKFMVYLQKENIIDESGMPKERFSAEFPKEGPSILRIQQVVRGDSAAYFCASSPRGPPANTEAFFGQGTRLTVV.

About this clone itself: The same CDR3 is also encoded by other DNA sequences in this sample. The genes are TRBV7-6 and TRBJ2-7; TRBD1 is a possible D gene (5 bases). CDR1 SGHVS and CDR2 FNYEAQ come from the germline V gene. The CDR3 spans 13 residues. V was trimmed by 4 bases and J by 5 bases, leaving 12 bases between them. The CDR3 loop is CASSSPPRDEQYF. In DNA, the CDR3 is TGTGCCAGCAGCTCGCCCCCCAGGGACGAGCAGTACTTC.

The chain has TRBV7-2 and TRBJ1-5; a possible D gene is TRBD1 (5 bases). The CDR3 has 16 amino acids. The V gene's germline CDR1 is SGHTA and CDR2 FQGNSA. Trimming pared 2 bases from V and 1 base from J, leaving 12 bases between. CDR3 region: CASSLKQTESNQPQHF. CDR3 sequence (DNA): TGTGCCAGCAGCTTAAAACAGACAGAAAGCAATCAGCCCCAGCATTTT.

The chain couples TRBV9 to TRBJ2-5; 10 bases fit TRBD2. Germline trimming cut 3 bases from V and 5 bases from J; bases unmatched to any gene: 1. CDR1 SGDLS and CDR2 YYNGEE come from the germline V gene. The CDR3 totals 13 residues. As DNA, the CDR3 is TGTGCCAGCAGCGGTAGCGGGAGGGAGACCCAGTACTTC. The encoded protein is CASSGSGRETQYF.

This chain uses TRBV5-5 with TRBJ2-1, with 8 bases identical to TRBD2. Germline V gene data show CDR1 as SGHKS and CDR2 as YYEKEE (reference sequence). The CDR3 spans 16 residues. With 0 bases clipped from V and 1 base from J, the junction kept 3 bases outside the gene matches. CDR3 DNA: TGTGCCAGCAGCTTGGCGTCGGGGGGGTCCTACAATGAGCAGTTCTTC. It specifies CASSLASGGSYNEQFF.

The CDR3 spells CASSPIGNTEAFF. CDR3 DNA sequence: TGTGCCAGCAGCCCGATCGGGAACACTGAAGCTTTCTTT. The rearrangement joins TRBV14 to TRBJ1-1; D remains unclear. Germline-derived CDR1 and CDR2 are SGHDN and FVKESK. The CDR3 totals 13 residues. V lost 4 bases to trimming and J lost 1 base, with 7 bases between them.

The chain joins TRBV5-1 to TRBJ1-2; D is perhaps TRBD1 (5 bases). CDR3 size: 14 residues. Germline V lookup: CDR1 SGHRS, CDR2 YFSETQ. Trimming pared 4 bases from V and 4 bases from J, leaving 14 bases between. The CDR3 DNA reads as TGCGCCAGCAGCCCAAGGTACGGGGGCTATGGCTACACCTTC. Protein: CASSPRYGGYGYTF.

The genes are TRBV25-1 and TRBJ1-3, with D possibly being TRBD1 (6 bases). Trimming stripped 4 bases from V and 2 bases from J, with 21 bases between. The germline CDR1 and CDR2 sequences are MGHDK and SYGVNS. The CDR3 is made up of 18 amino acids. CDR3 region: CASSASWTASLAGNTIYF. The CDR3 DNA follows: TGTGCCAGCAGTGCGTCATGGACAGCGAGTTTGGCTGGAAACACCATATATTTT.

There are a few counts of this clone. This chain uses TRBV15 with TRBJ1-2; 7 nucleotides match TRBD1. With 5 bases clipped from V and 2 bases from J, the junction kept 2 bases outside the gene matches. Germline V CDR1 and CDR2: LNHNV, YYDKDF (reference sequence). The CDR3 runs 13 residues. CDR3 DNA: TGTGCCACCAGCCTACAGGGGAACTATGGCTACACCTTC. This codes for CATSLQGNYGYTF.

The DNA of the CDR3 is TGTGCCACCAGCAGAGACAGGGCCAGGGGGTGGAATGAGCAGTTCTTC. This encodes CATSRDRARGWNEQFF. This chain connects TRBV15 to TRBJ2-1, with 7 positions matching TRBD1. Germline V gene data show CDR1 as LNHNV and CDR2 as YYDKDF (reference sequence). The CDR3 is made up of 16 amino acids. Unmatched junction bases numbered 9, after V lost 0 bases and J lost 7 bases.

CDR3 residues: CASSSGQGSAYNEQFF. The CDR3 DNA sequence: TGCGCCAGCAGCTCTGGACAGGGCAGCGCCTACAATGAGCAGTTCTTC. This chain connects TRBV5-1 to TRBJ2-1, with 8 bases identical to TRBD1. The CDR3 is 16 amino acids. From germline, CDR1 is SGHRS and CDR2 YFSETQ. Trimming took 3 bases from V and 2 from J; bases not matched to a gene: 7.

V usage is TRBV9 and J usage is TRBJ2-2, with D unresolved. The germline V and J ends were trimmed by 1 base and 1 base, with 5 bases remaining between them. Germline lookup yields CDR1 SGDLS and CDR2 YYNGEE. The CDR3 covers 14 residues. The CDR3, as DNA: TGTGCCAGCAGCGTATCAGAGAACACCGGGGAGCTGTTTTTT. It is translated as CASSVSENTGELFF.

The CDR3 protein is CASSEWSASGETQYF. DNA of the CDR3: TGCGCCAGCAGTGAGTGGTCGGCTAGCGGAGAGACCCAGTACTTC. This chain links TRBV10-1 with TRBJ2-5; 7 positions match TRBD2. This CDR3 comprises 15 residues. V lost 1 base and J lost 4; bases outside the gene matches: 6. Germline V gene lookup returns CDR1 WNHNN and CDR2 SYGVQD (reference sequence).

This chain connects TRBV7-2 to TRBJ2-7; 7 bases are shared with TRBD2. This CDR3 comprises 16 residues. Germline V gene data show CDR1 as SGHTA and CDR2 as FQGNSA. V dropped 2 bases and J dropped 0; count of bases not matched to a gene: 7. CDR3 loop: CASSLQSGGSSYEQYF. The CDR3 DNA reads as TGTGCCAGCAGCTTACAATCGGGGGGAAGCTCCTACGAGCAGTACTTC.

This chain uses TRBV5-4 with TRBJ2-1; 13 nucleotides align to TRBD2. Germline CDR1 is SGHNT and CDR2 is YYREEE (reference sequence). The junction had 4 bases not matched to a gene; V was cut back by 4 bases and J by 0 bases. CDR3 length equals 17 residues. The CDR3, as DNA: TGTGCCAGCAGCATGGGACTAGCGGGATTCTCCTACAATGAGCAGTTCTTC. It codes for CASSMGLAGFSYNEQFF.

The chain couples TRBV19 to TRBJ2-2; TRBD2 is a possible D gene (6 bases). Germline values: CDR1 LNHDA, CDR2 SQIVND (reference sequence). This CDR3 has 13 amino acids. Trimming cost V 8 bases and J 3 bases, with 10 bases left between them. The CDR3 nucleotides are TGTGCCAGTCTCTCGGGAGACACCGGGGAGCTGTTTTTT. Amino acid sequence: CASLSGDTGELFF.

V is TRBV10-3 and J is TRBJ1-5; D unresolved. V was pared by 10 bases and J by 2 bases, with 12 bases between. The CDR3 spans 13 residues. The germline V gene encodes CDR1 ENHRY and CDR2 SYGVKD. CDR3 loop: CASTNPGNQPQHF. The CDR3 coding sequence is TGTGCCAGCACTAATCCGGGCAATCAGCCCCAGCATTTT.

A few counts support this clone. The chain uses TRBV4-2 and TRBJ2-1; 7 bases agree with TRBD2. Trimming at V came to 0 bases and at J to 8 bases, leaving 7 bases not matched to a gene. This CDR3 is built from 15 residues. Germline V gene data show CDR1 as LGHNA and CDR2 as YNFKEQ. For the CDR3, the DNA is TGTGCCAGCAGCCAAGAACTAGCGAGTTTCGATGAGCAGTTCTTC. Its protein product is CASSQELASFDEQFF.

The chain carries TRBV7-3 and TRBJ2-1, with D possibly TRBD2 on 7 matching bases. Trimming cost V 5 bases and J 4 bases, with 18 bases left between them. The CDR3 runs 16 residues. Germline CDR1 and CDR2: SGHTA and FQGTGA. The CDR3 here is CASSMGGRGQYNEQFF. For the CDR3, the DNA is TGTGCCAGCAGCATGGGTGGGAGGGGACAATACAATGAGCAGTTCTTC.

This clone was recorded only once. V is TRBV7-3 and J is TRBJ1-6; D remains ambiguous. Germline V gives CDR1 SGHTA, CDR2 FQGTGA. This CDR3 contains 14 residues. V was shortened by 3 bases and J by 9 bases, with 12 bases between the two germline ends. The CDR3 region has the DNA TGTGCCAGCAGCTTGTCAGCGGAGGGTTCACCCCTCCACTTT. This gives the protein CASSLSAEGSPLHF.

The chain employs TRBV5-6 and TRBJ2-1, with 11 bases identical to TRBD2. This CDR3 comprises 18 residues. CDR1 SGHDT and CDR2 YYEEEE come from the germline V gene. The V gene end was trimmed by 2 bases and the J gene end by 0 bases; junction bases not matched to a gene: 7. CDR3 in amino acids: CASSFRLAGLSSYNEQFF. The CDR3 DNA reads as TGTGCCAGCAGCTTCCGACTAGCGGGGCTTAGCTCCTACAATGAGCAGTTCTTC.

The chain joins TRBV7-9 to TRBJ2-2, with TRBD2 as a possible D gene (5 bases). The CDR3 totals 15 residues. Germline V gene sequence: CDR1 SEHNR, CDR2 FQNEAQ (reference sequence). Trimming took off 0 bases at V and 6 bases at J, with 11 bases between the two ends. The CDR3 is CASSLAGVAAGELFF. The CDR3 bases are TGTGCCAGCAGCTTAGCGGGAGTAGCCGCCGGGGAGCTGTTTTTT.

The J gene is TRBJ1-2, the V gene TRBV5-8; D may be TRBD1 (6 bases). The CDR3 covers 12 residues. Germline CDR1 SGHTS, CDR2 YDEGEE. With 3 bases removed from V and 8 bases from J, the gap between germline ends came to 11 bases. Here the CDR3 reads CASSWGPNGYTF. DNA of the CDR3: TGTGCCAGCAGCTGGGGGCCGAACGGCTACACCTTC. The full variable domain, completed using reference TRBV5-8 and TRBJ1-2, is EAGVTQSPTHLIKTRGQQATLRCSPISGHTSVYWYQQALGLGLQFLLWYDEGEERNRGNFPPRFSGRQFPNYSSELNVNALELEDSALYLCASSWGPNGYTFGSGTRLTVV.

The CDR3 DNA sequence: TGTGCCAGCAGACCCGGAGGGGGCAGGGACGAGCAGTACTTC. It is translated as CASRPGGGRDEQYF. The rearrangement links TRBV27 to TRBJ2-7; perhaps TRBD1 as D (7 bases). The CDR3 consists of 14 residues. Per the germline V gene, CDR1 is MNHEY and CDR2 is SMNVEV (reference sequence). The ends were cut back, 6 bases at V and 5 bases at J, with 17 bases in the middle.